The rows below give T cell receptor beta chains drawn from one sample of a study of blood T cell repertoires in COVID-19. Method: immunoSEQ multiplex PCR; TCRdb's copy keeps in-frame clones and lacks some. The repertoire holds roughly 250,000 clones, with 70% to 90% as singletons. Material: peripheral blood. Receptor source: a human donor with COVID-19, enrolled during active disease. The donor label of this sample is uncertain. Both conserved end residues are part of each CDR3. The D gene is left open where the match is weak. Size tells how often a clone was seen (once, few, many) or the class of an expanded clone, and some rows leave it out.

-,-,TRBV11-2,TRBJ2-7,CASSLESPPSYYEQYF,TGTGCCAGCAGCTTGGAGTCGCCTCCCAGCTACTACGAGCAGTACTTC
few,-,TRBV7-2,TRBJ2-3,CASSYLPGPRGRADTQYF,TGTGCCAGCAGCTACCTCCCCGGGCCCAGGGGTCGGGCGGATACGCAGTATTTT
once,-,TRBV6-2/TRBV6-3,TRBJ2-7,CASSYEYYEQYF,TGTGCCAGCAGTTACGAGTACTACGAGCAGTACTTC
-,TRBD1,TRBV25-1,TRBJ2-2,CASSDPGTGNTGELFF,TGTGCCAGCAGTGACCCCGGGACAGGGAACACCGGGGAGCTGTTTTTT
-,TRBD2,TRBV10-1,TRBJ2-1,CASSEGLASNEQFF,TGCGCCAGCAGTGAGGGACTAGCTAGCAATGAGCAGTTCTTC
-,TRBD1,TRBV10-3,TRBJ2-2,CATGGQGDTGELFF,TGTGCCACCGGGGGACAGGGGGACACCGGGGAGCTGTTTTTT
-,TRBD1,TRBV9,TRBJ1-4,CASSVGSGGVNEKLFF,TGTGCCAGCAGCGTAGGATCAGGGGGCGTTAATGAAAAACTGTTTTTT
-,-,TRBV20-1,TRBJ1-1,CSASRSGQEWRAEAFF,TGCAGTGCTAGTCGGAGTGGGCAGGAATGGAGGGCTGAAGCTTTCTTT
-,TRBD2,TRBV6-5,TRBJ2-7,CASSYKRESFQQYF,TGTGCCAGCAGTTACAAGCGGGAGAGCTTTCAGCAGTACTTC
once,TRBD1,TRBV5-1,TRBJ1-2,CASSTGVMNYGYTF,TGCGCCAGCTCCACAGGGGTTATGAACTATGGCTACACCTTC
-,TRBD1,TRBV7-9,TRBJ1-3,CASSSRDRVNTIYF,TGTGCCAGCAGCTCCCGGGACAGGGTCAACACCATATATTTT
-,TRBD1,TRBV19,TRBJ1-5,CASRNLQGGEDQPQHF,TGTGCCAGTAGAAACCTACAGGGGGGAGAGGATCAGCCCCAGCATTTT
-,TRBD2,TRBV28,TRBJ2-1,CASSLFDTSSGSFGKGEQFF,TGTGCCAGCAGTTTATTCGATACGTCTAGCGGGAGTTTCGGTAAGGGTGAGCAGTTCTTC
-,TRBD1,TRBV19,TRBJ1-6,CASTSTGSDNSPLHF,TGTGCCAGTACCTCGACAGGGTCCGATAATTCACCCCTCCACTTT
-,TRBD1,TRBV24-1,TRBJ2-5,CATSDSGGETQYF,TGTGCCACCAGTGATTCAGGGGGAGAGACCCAGTACTTC
-,TRBD2,TRBV5-1,TRBJ2-1,CASSGLAGESYNEQFF,TGCGCCAGCAGTGGACTAGCGGGAGAATCCTACAATGAGCAGTTCTTC
-,TRBD1,TRBV2,TRBJ1-4,CASSVFWTGVEKLFF,TGTGCCAGCAGTGTGTTTTGGACAGGGGTCGAAAAACTGTTTTTT
-,-,TRBV5-1,TRBJ1-1,CASSTYWGREAFF,TGCGCCAGCAGCACTTATTGGGGGCGTGAAGCTTTCTTT
-,-,TRBV28,TRBJ2-2,CASSRTQNTGELFF,TGTGCCAGCAGTCGTACTCAAAACACCGGGGAGCTGTTTTTT
-,TRBD1,TRBV27,TRBJ1-5,CASSLGTDQPQHF,TGTGCCAGCAGTTTAGGGACAGATCAGCCCCAGCATTTT
once,-,TRBV5-1,TRBJ2-5,CASSLTQGLGETQYF,TGCGCCAGCAGCTTAACCCAGGGGCTTGGAGAGACCCAGTACTTC
-,TRBD1,TRBV19,TRBJ1-4,CASSSGTGDEKLFF,TGTGCCAGTAGCTCCGGGACAGGGGATGAAAAACTGTTTTTT
-,TRBD1,TRBV14,TRBJ2-5,CASSLQGIETQYF,TGTGCCAGCAGCCTACAGGGGATCGAGACCCAGTACTTC
-,-,TRBV4-1,TRBJ1-2,CASSQDPLYGYTF,TGCGCCAGCAGCCAAGATCCCCTGTATGGCTACACCTTC
few,-,TRBV21-1,TRBJ2-3,CASSKETGTSGSTDTQYF,TGTGCCAGCAGCAAAGAGACCGGGACTAGCGGCAGCACAGATACGCAGTATTTT
once,-,TRBV18,TRBJ2-5,CASSPGAAQETQYF,TGTGCCAGCTCACCAGGGGCAGCTCAAGAGACCCAGTACTTC
-,TRBD1,TRBV10-3,TRBJ1-5,CAISGQGSDQPQHF,TGTGCCATCTCGGGACAGGGGTCGGATCAGCCCCAGCATTTT
-,-,TRBV19,TRBJ1-5,CASSTGNNQPQHF,TGTGCCAGTAGTACCGGGAACAATCAGCCCCAGCATTTT
-,TRBD1,TRBV30,TRBJ1-5,CAWSRGQSQPQHF,TGTGCCTGGAGCAGGGGGCAGAGTCAGCCCCAGCATTTT
once,TRBD1,TRBV6-4,TRBJ2-7,CASSARTGGTYEQYF,TGTGCCAGCAGCGCGCGGACAGGGGGCACCTACGAGCAGTACTTC
-,-,TRBV28,TRBJ2-7,CASSLVDFSGYSYEQYF,TGTGCCAGCAGTTTAGTGGACTTCAGCGGTTACTCCTACGAGCAGTACTTC
-,-,TRBV7-8,TRBJ2-7,CASSLEAGQPAYEQYF,TGTGCCAGCAGCTTAGAGGCGGGACAGCCCGCCTACGAGCAGTACTTC
-,-,TRBV29-1,TRBJ1-1,CSVVQDSNQAFF,TGCAGCGTTGTTCAAGACAGTAACCAAGCTTTCTTT
-,-,TRBV12-3/TRBV12-4,TRBJ1-5,CASSFSDQPQHF,TGTGCCAGCAGTTTTTCCGATCAGCCCCAGCATTTT
-,-,TRBV5-1,TRBJ1-1,CASTTRLTGVNTEAFF,TGCGCCAGCACCACCCGATTGACAGGCGTTAACACTGAAGCTTTCTTT
-,-,TRBV6-2/TRBV6-3,TRBJ1-6,CASSLPPGQSSPLHF,TGTGCCAGCAGCCTACCCCCGGGACAATCTTCACCCCTCCACTTT
-,-,TRBV5-1,TRBJ2-1,CASSLVAGETYNEQFF,TGCGCCAGCAGCTTGGTGGCAGGGGAAACCTACAATGAGCAGTTCTTC
many,-,TRBV3-1/TRBV3-2,TRBJ2-2,CASSHGNGELFF,TGTGCCAGCAGCCATGGCAACGGGGAGCTGTTTTTT
once,-,TRBV5-6,TRBJ1-1,CASSYQAEGAEAFF,TGTGCCAGCAGCTATCAGGCGGAGGGCGCTGAAGCTTTCTTT
-,-,TRBV4-1,TRBJ1-1,CASSQGRQSDGTEAFF,TGCGCCAGCAGCCAAGGCCGACAGAGTGATGGGACTGAAGCTTTCTTT
-,-,TRBV28,TRBJ1-1,CASTDPQGPRSEAFF,TGTGCCAGCACCGACCCCCAGGGGCCGAGGTCTGAAGCTTTCTTT
-,TRBD2,TRBV28,TRBJ2-7,CASSSLRLASSYEQYF,TGTGCCAGCAGTTCCTTGAGACTAGCGAGCTCCTACGAGCAGTACTTC
-,-,TRBV15,TRBJ1-6,CATSRERGGHSPLHF,TGTGCCACCAGCAGAGAAAGGGGGGGCCATTCACCCCTCCACTTT
-,-,TRBV28,TRBJ2-6,CASSLSEAGANVLTF,TGTGCCAGCAGTTTATCAGAGGCCGGGGCCAACGTCCTGACTTTC
-,TRBD1,TRBV5-1,TRBJ1-6,CASSLRGGLNSPLHF,TGCGCCAGCAGCTTGAGAGGGGGCCTGAATTCACCCCTCCACTTT
-,-,TRBV28,TRBJ1-2,CASSSWTDSDNYGYTF,TGTGCCAGCAGTTCCTGGACGGACTCGGATAACTATGGCTACACCTTC
-,TRBD1,TRBV19,TRBJ1-2,CASTKEGTGHGYTF,TGTGCCAGTACGAAAGAGGGGACAGGGCATGGCTACACCTTC
-,-,TRBV18,TRBJ2-7,CASSPMDNSYEQYF,TGTGCCAGCTCACCAATGGACAACTCCTACGAGCAGTACTTC
-,TRBD1,TRBV27,TRBJ1-5,CASSFNRGREPQHF,TGTGCCAGCAGTTTTAACAGGGGGCGGGAGCCCCAGCATTTT
-,-,TRBV28,TRBJ2-2,CASRIGGEVTGELFF,TGTGCCAGCAGGATTGGGGGCGAGGTCACCGGGGAGCTGTTTTTT
few,TRBD2,TRBV28,TRBJ2-7,CASSPPRTRALYEQYF,TGTGCCAGCAGTCCCCCCCGGACTAGGGCTCTCTACGAGCAGTACTTC
-,-,TRBV3-1/TRBV3-2,TRBJ1-1,CASSQSKGFTFF,TGTGCCAGCAGCCAAAGTAAGGGGTTTACTTTCTTT
-,-,TRBV18,TRBJ1-2,CASSPTGQGGYTF,TGTGCCAGCTCACCGACAGGTCAGGGTGGCTACACCTTC
few,-,TRBV20-1,TRBJ1-1,CSAAASTEAFF,TGCAGTGCCGCGGCCAGCACTGAAGCTTTCTTT
-,TRBD1,TRBV7-2,TRBJ1-1,CASSLEGQLTEAFF,TGTGCCAGCAGCTTAGAGGGACAGCTCACTGAAGCTTTCTTT